This T cell receptor beta chain was recorded in a study of blood T cells in healthy people across ages. The CDR3 is 17 amino acids. Germline values: CDR1 SGHRS, CDR2 YFSETQ. The second PCR ran about 6 to 11 cycles with a sample-barcoded 5' primer and J-beta primers. At least 3 million CDR3-containing paired-end reads were obtained per sample. TCRdb analysed the 5' RACE reads with MiXCR anew, one entry per CDR3 protein. The data show around 1,900,000 distinct CDR3 sequences, about two fifths seen once. The sample comprised blood. The chain has TRBV5-1 and TRBJ2-5; a weak D match, TRBD2 (7 bases). The end of the DNA is better explained by TRBJ2-7, so the J call may be wrong. This TCR derives from a human donor in good health. DNA of the CDR3: TGCGCCAGCAGCTTGGTGCTCGGGGAGGGACAAATCTACGAGCAGTACTTC. It specifies CASSLVLGEGQIYEQYF.